This TCR beta chain was retrieved from a study of cytomegalovirus exposure and HLA in healthy donors. Regarding donors, all were healthy bone marrow donors. The PCR made use of 60 Vbeta and 13 Jbeta primers. Here immunoSEQ multiplex PCR was the method, and the copy in TCRdb shows in-frame clones only, minus some. The table lists 110,000 to 150,000 clones, 70% of them singletons. Trimming removed 5 bases at V and 0 bases at J, with 3 bases between. The CDR3 runs to 12 residues. Germline CDR1 SGHTA, CDR2 FQGNSA. This sequence originates from a woman in her 30s in good health and CMV-seronegative. The sample comprised PBMCs. V usage is TRBV7-2 and J usage is TRBJ2-3, with D unclear. The chain's CDR3 is CASSQSTDTQYF. In DNA form, the CDR3 reads TGTGCCAGCAGCCAAAGCACAGATACGCAGTATTTT.